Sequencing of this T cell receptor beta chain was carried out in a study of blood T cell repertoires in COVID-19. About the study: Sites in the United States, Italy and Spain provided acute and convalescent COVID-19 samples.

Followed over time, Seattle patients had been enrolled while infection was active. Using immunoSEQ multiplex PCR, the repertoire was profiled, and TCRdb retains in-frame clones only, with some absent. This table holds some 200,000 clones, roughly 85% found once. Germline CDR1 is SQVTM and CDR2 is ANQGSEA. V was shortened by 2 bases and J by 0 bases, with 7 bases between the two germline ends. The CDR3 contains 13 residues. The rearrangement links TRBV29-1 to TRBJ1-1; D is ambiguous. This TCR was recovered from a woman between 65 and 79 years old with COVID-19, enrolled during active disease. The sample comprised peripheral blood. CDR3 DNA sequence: TGCAGCGTTGAATCCCCAGTGAACACTGAAGCTTTCTTT. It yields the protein CSVESPVNTEAFF.